These 9 T cell receptor beta chains were all obtained from the same sample, sequenced in a study of graft-versus-host responses after intestinal transplantation. Sequenced by immunoSEQ multiplex PCR; TCRdb stores in-frame clones only, minus some. The data contain tens of thousands of clones, 80% to 85% of them singletons. The antigens of these receptors remain unknown. Sequencing was performed on unstimulated CD8+ T cells sorted from spleen or lymph node cells, taken before intestinal transplant. Receptors originate from a human donor who received an intestinal transplant.

The V gene is TRBV7-7, the J gene TRBJ2-3; 12 nucleotides match TRBD2. The CDR3 runs 16 residues. V was clipped by 5 bases and J by 2 bases; unmatched bases: 5. Germline V gene data show CDR1 as SSHAT and CDR2 as FNYEAQ (reference sequence). The CDR3 sequence: CASSPTSGGPTDTQYF. CDR3 coding DNA: TGTGCCAGCAGCCCGACTAGCGGGGGACCCACAGATACGCAGTATTTT.

V gene TRBV27 combines with J gene TRBJ1-4, with D possibly being TRBD1 (5 bases). Germline values: CDR1 MNHEY, CDR2 SMNVEV (reference sequence). This CDR3 comprises 14 residues. Trimming removed 4 bases at V and 2 bases at J, with 8 bases between. This chain's CDR3 is CASSSGRTNEKLFF. CDR3 in DNA: TGTGCCAGCAGTTCAGGGAGGACTAATGAAAAACTGTTTTTT. The whole variable domain, remainder taken from reference TRBV27 and TRBJ1-4, is EAQVTQNPRYLITVTGKKLTVTCSQNMNHEYMSWYRQDPGLGLRQIYYSMNVEVTDKGDVPEGYKVSRKEKRNFPLILESPSPNQTSLYFCASSSGRTNEKLFFGSGTQLSVL.

The gene calls are TRBV5-1 and TRBJ2-1; 8 nucleotides line up with TRBD2. The germline V gene has CDR1 SGHRS and CDR2 YFSETQ. The CDR3 consists of 16 residues. Losses at the gene ends were 0 bases for V and 5 bases for J; bases not matched to a gene: 7. The CDR3 sequence is CASSLAGTRAHNEQFF. The CDR3 DNA sequence: TGCGCCAGCAGCTTGGCCGGGACTAGAGCCCACAATGAGCAGTTCTTC.

V and J are TRBV10-1 and TRBJ2-1; 11 nucleotides agree with TRBD2. The germline V gene has CDR1 WNHNN and CDR2 SYGVQD (reference sequence). The V segment lost 2 bases and the J segment 8 bases; nucleotides outside the gene matches: 14. CDR3 length: 18 residues. CDR3 loop: CASSEATDSGGASDEQFF. The CDR3, as DNA: TGCGCCAGCAGTGAGGCGACGGATAGCGGGGGGGCCTCGGATGAGCAGTTCTTC.

This sequence joins TRBV12-5 and TRBJ2-2; TRBD1 matches at 7 bases. The length of the CDR3 is 16 residues. Per the germline V gene, CDR1 is LGHNT and CDR2 is FRNRAP. With 3 bases clipped from V and 5 bases from J, the junction kept 9 bases outside the gene matches. The CDR3 sequence is CASGFRLQGRTGELFF. The CDR3 nucleotides are TGTGCTAGTGGTTTCCGCCTACAGGGGCGGACCGGGGAGCTGTTTTTT.

The V and J genes are TRBV27 and TRBJ2-1; D gene ambiguous. CDR1 is MNHEY and CDR2 is SMNVEV in the germline V gene (reference sequence). V lost 3 bases, J lost 4 bases, and 10 bases lay in between. This CDR3 contains 14 residues. As DNA, the CDR3 is TGTGCCAGCAGTTTGATTGGTCCGTACAATGAGCAGTTCTTC. Translated, it gives CASSLIGPYNEQFF.

The chain uses TRBV28 and TRBJ2-1, with TRBD2 identical over 7 bases. Looked up from germline, CDR1 is MDHEN and CDR2 is SYDVKM. This CDR3 spans 12 amino acids. V was clipped by 8 bases and J by 8 bases; unmatched bases: 6. The chain's CDR3 is CASGGSADEQFF. CDR3 nucleotides: TGTGCCAGCGGCGGGAGCGCCGATGAGCAGTTCTTC.

V usage is TRBV5-6 and J usage is TRBJ1-2, with TRBD1 identical over 7 bases. The germline V gene has CDR1 SGHDT and CDR2 YYEEEE. The CDR3 runs to 15 residues. Losses at the gene ends were 4 bases for V and 8 bases for J; bases not matched to a gene: 14. The CDR3 DNA is TGTGCCAGCAGCCGAGGACAGGACCATGTTGGCGGCTACACCTTC. Translated, it gives CASSRGQDHVGGYTF. Drawing the rest from reference TRBV5-6 and TRBJ1-2, the complete variable domain is DAGVTQSPTHLIKTRGQQVTLRCSPKSGHDTVSWYQQALGQGPQFIFQYYEEEERQRGNFPDRFSGHQFPNYSSELNVNALLLGDSALYLCASSRGQDHVGGYTFGSGTRLTVV.

The chain joins TRBV1 to TRBJ2-5; TRBD1 is taken as the D call from the table, unchecked against the DNA. TRBV1 is shown as a pseudogene. The CDR3 is 17 amino acids. CDR3 DNA sequence: TGCACCAGCAGCCACGTTCCGGGACAGGGGGCACAAGAGACCCAGTACTTC. Amino acid sequence: CTSSHVPGQGAQETQYF.